These T cell receptor beta chains were read from a single sample in a study of identical twins. MiXCR, applied by TCRdb to the 5' RACE reads, yields one record per CDR3 protein. The table has 1.5 million to 2 million distinct CDR3 sequences, under 35% seen once. The sample comprised cord blood. The receptors here all came from a newborn girl in good health. CDR3s include the opening cysteine and the closing phenylalanine or tryptophan. A D gene is named only where the DNA matches it firmly. Rows may omit the clone size; those that give it use once, few, many or a size class.

CDR3 protein: CASSLLRTGVDTQYF
CDR3 DNA: TGCGCCAGCAGCCTACTCAGGACAGGGGTAGATACGCAGTATTTT
D gene: TRBD1
J gene: TRBJ2-3
V gene: TRBV4-1
clone size: few

CDR3 protein: CASTRQSSGANVLTF
CDR3 DNA: TGTGCCAGCACCAGACAATCGTCTGGGGCCAACGTCCTGACTTTC
D gene: NA
J gene: TRBJ2-6
V gene: TRBV12-3/TRBV12-4
clone size: NA

CDR3 protein: CASGDKLAEAFF
CDR3 DNA: TGTGCCAGCGGGGACAAACTAGCTGAAGCTTTCTTT
D gene: NA
J gene: TRBJ1-1
V gene: TRBV6-1
clone size: NA

CDR3 protein: CASSQDLWDRVSGANVLTF
CDR3 DNA: TGTGCCAGCAGCCAAGATCTTTGGGACAGGGTATCTGGGGCCAACGTCCTGACTTTC
D gene: TRBD1
J gene: TRBJ2-6
V gene: TRBV3-1
clone size: NA

CDR3 protein: CSARNLQGPYEQYF
CDR3 DNA: TGCAGTGCTAGGAATCTGCAGGGCCCCTACGAGCAGTACTTC
D gene: NA
J gene: TRBJ2-7
V gene: TRBV20-1
clone size: once

CDR3 protein: CATSDFGGSSEQYF
CDR3 DNA: TGTGCCACCAGTGATTTCGGCGGGAGTAGTGAGCAGTACTTC
D gene: TRBD2
J gene: TRBJ2-5
V gene: TRBV24-1
clone size: NA

CDR3 protein: CASSRVPLAGGGNEQFF
CDR3 DNA: TGCGCCAGCAGCCGAGTTCCCCTAGCGGGAGGTGGGAATGAGCAGTTCTTC
D gene: TRBD2
J gene: TRBJ2-1
V gene: TRBV4-1
clone size: NA

CDR3 protein: CATSDYTTYGYTF
CDR3 DNA: TGTGCCACCAGTGATTACACGACCTATGGCTACACCTTC
D gene: NA
J gene: TRBJ1-2
V gene: TRBV24-1
clone size: once

CDR3 protein: CAIRGTSGGFYNEQFF
CDR3 DNA: TGTGCCATCAGAGGGACTAGCGGGGGGTTCTACAATGAGCAGTTCTTC
D gene: TRBD2
J gene: TRBJ2-1
V gene: TRBV10-3
clone size: few

CDR3 protein: CASSPTDRFVNTEAFF
CDR3 DNA: TGTGCCAGCTCACCAACGGACAGGTTCGTGAACACTGAAGCTTTCTTT
D gene: TRBD1
J gene: TRBJ1-1
V gene: TRBV18
clone size: few

CDR3 protein: CASSSGLGGYRTQYF
CDR3 DNA: TGTGCCAGCAGCTCCGGGCTCGGGGGGTATCGGACCCAGTACTTC
D gene: TRBD2
J gene: TRBJ2-5
V gene: TRBV5-6
clone size: few

CDR3 protein: CASRLQKTDGYTF
CDR3 DNA: TGTGCCAGCAGATTACAGAAGACAGATGGCTACACCTTC
D gene: NA
J gene: TRBJ1-2
V gene: TRBV12-3/TRBV12-4
clone size: many

CDR3 protein: CATSATGQGSTDTQYF
CDR3 DNA: TGTGCCACCAGTGCCACCGGACAGGGATCCACAGATACGCAGTATTTT
D gene: TRBD1
J gene: TRBJ2-3
V gene: TRBV24-1
clone size: NA

CDR3 protein: CASSASGRVGEFTEAFF
CDR3 DNA: TGTGCCAGCAGTGCAAGCGGGCGGGTGGGTGAGTTCACTGAAGCTTTCTTT
D gene: NA
J gene: TRBJ1-1
V gene: TRBV25-1
clone size: once

CDR3 protein: CAGSRGPETDTQYF
CDR3 DNA: TGCGCCGGCAGCAGGGGACCTGAGACAGATACGCAGTATTTT
D gene: NA
J gene: TRBJ2-3
V gene: TRBV5-1
clone size: once

CDR3 protein: CASSPLGLALTYNEQFF
CDR3 DNA: TGTGCCAGCAGCCCCCTGGGACTAGCGTTAACCTACAATGAGCAGTTCTTC
D gene: TRBD2
J gene: TRBJ2-1
V gene: TRBV4-2
clone size: many

CDR3 protein: CASSDRTGNYGYTF
CDR3 DNA: TGTGCCAGCAGTGACCGGACAGGCAACTATGGCTACACCTTC
D gene: TRBD1
J gene: TRBJ1-2
V gene: TRBV27
clone size: few

CDR3 protein: CAISETGGAGELFF
CDR3 DNA: TGTGCCATCAGTGAGACGGGGGGGGCCGGGGAGCTGTTTTTT
D gene: TRBD2
J gene: TRBJ2-2
V gene: TRBV10-3
clone size: NA

CDR3 protein: CSAQRTGHTGELFF
CDR3 DNA: TGCAGTGCCCAAAGGACAGGGCACACCGGGGAGCTGTTTTTT
D gene: TRBD1
J gene: TRBJ2-2
V gene: TRBV20-1
clone size: NA

CDR3 protein: CASSLILKRGLYNEQFF
CDR3 DNA: TGCGCCAGCAGCCTCATTCTCAAGCGGGGGTTATACAATGAGCAGTTCTTC
D gene: TRBD2
J gene: TRBJ2-1
V gene: TRBV4-1
clone size: NA

CDR3 protein: CASSFRLTYEQYF
CDR3 DNA: TGCGCCAGCAGTTTCAGACTAACCTACGAGCAGTACTTC
D gene: NA
J gene: TRBJ2-7
V gene: TRBV7-2
clone size: many

CDR3 protein: CASSLEGEVGEQYF
CDR3 DNA: TGCGCCAGCAGCTTGGAGGGAGAGGTAGGCGAGCAGTACTTC
D gene: NA
J gene: TRBJ2-7
V gene: TRBV5-1
clone size: NA

CDR3 protein: CSATGLGYGYTF
CDR3 DNA: TGCAGTGCTACAGGGTTGGGTTATGGCTACACCTTC
D gene: NA
J gene: TRBJ1-2
V gene: TRBV20-1
clone size: NA

CDR3 protein: CASSLEGASTDTQYF
CDR3 DNA: TGCGCCAGCAGCTTGGAGGGGGCTAGCACAGATACGCAGTATTTT
D gene: TRBD1
J gene: TRBJ2-3
V gene: TRBV5-1
clone size: many

CDR3 protein: CASTSASGPGELFF
CDR3 DNA: TGTGCCAGCACCTCAGCCAGCGGGCCCGGGGAGCTGTTTTTT
D gene: NA
J gene: TRBJ2-2
V gene: TRBV12-3/TRBV12-4
clone size: NA

CDR3 protein: CASSKSATSPRVGPGSYEQYF
CDR3 DNA: NA
D gene: NA
J gene: TRBJ2-7
V gene: TRBV21-1
clone size: few

CDR3 protein: CASLPGLAVDGTDTQYF
CDR3 DNA: TGCGCCAGTCTGCCGGGACTAGCGGTTGACGGCACAGATACGCAGTATTTT
D gene: TRBD2
J gene: TRBJ2-3
V gene: TRBV10-2
clone size: few

CDR3 protein: CASSLRPAGGNQPQHF
CDR3 DNA: TGCGCCAGCAGCCTTAGACCCGCAGGAGGCAATCAGCCCCAGCATTTT
D gene: NA
J gene: TRBJ1-5
V gene: TRBV5-1
clone size: few

CDR3 protein: CASSLTGLAIRNEQFF
CDR3 DNA: TGTGCCAGCAGCTTAACGGGACTAGCGATCAGGAATGAGCAGTTCTTC
D gene: TRBD2
J gene: TRBJ2-1
V gene: TRBV7-2
clone size: few

CDR3 protein: CASSHHGGYTF
CDR3 DNA: TGCGCCAGCAGCCATCATGGTGGCTACACCTTC
D gene: NA
J gene: TRBJ1-2
V gene: TRBV4-1
clone size: NA

CDR3 protein: CSARAGSTNYGYTF
CDR3 DNA: TGCAGTGCTAGAGCAGGGTCAACTAACTATGGCTACACCTTC
D gene: NA
J gene: TRBJ1-2
V gene: TRBV20-1
clone size: few

CDR3 protein: CASSQVGGHNYGYTF
CDR3 DNA: TGTGCCAGCAGCCAAGTTGGGGGGCATAACTATGGCTACACCTTC
D gene: NA
J gene: TRBJ1-2
V gene: TRBV14
clone size: few

CDR3 protein: CASSLALRLAGRGELFF
CDR3 DNA: TGTGCCAGCAGCTTAGCCCTCCGACTAGCGGGGAGAGGGGAGCTGTTTTTT
D gene: TRBD2
J gene: TRBJ2-2
V gene: TRBV7-8
clone size: NA

CDR3 protein: CASSLGTSGGPYNEQFF
CDR3 DNA: TGTGCCAGCAGTTTAGGGACTAGCGGGGGGCCATACAATGAGCAGTTCTTC
D gene: TRBD2
J gene: TRBJ2-1
V gene: TRBV12-3/TRBV12-4
clone size: few

CDR3 protein: CASSPSRGRITEAFF
CDR3 DNA: TGTGCCAGCAGCCCTAGCCGGGGGCGCATCACTGAAGCTTTCTTT
D gene: NA
J gene: TRBJ1-1
V gene: TRBV5-5
clone size: few

CDR3 protein: CASSSLGRAGELFF
CDR3 DNA: TGTGCCAGCAGCTCGCTTGGTAGGGCCGGGGAGCTGTTTTTT
D gene: NA
J gene: TRBJ2-2
V gene: TRBV7-2
clone size: NA

CDR3 protein: CASRKNSRRDEQYF
CDR3 DNA: TGTGCCAGCAGAAAAAACTCACGGAGGGACGAGCAGTACTTC
D gene: NA
J gene: TRBJ2-7
V gene: TRBV5-6
clone size: few

CDR3 protein: CASSRTFLRELFF
CDR3 DNA: TGTGCCAGCAGCCGAACGTTCCTCCGGGAGCTGTTTTTT
D gene: NA
J gene: TRBJ2-2
V gene: TRBV11-2
clone size: NA

CDR3 protein: CASFRDRATEAFF
CDR3 DNA: TGTGCCAGCTTTCGGGACAGGGCCACTGAAGCTTTCTTT
D gene: TRBD1
J gene: TRBJ1-1
V gene: TRBV2
clone size: once

CDR3 protein: CASSTSGQANYGYTF
CDR3 DNA: TGTGCCAGCAGTACCTCCGGACAGGCCAACTATGGCTACACCTTC
D gene: TRBD1
J gene: TRBJ1-2
V gene: TRBV12-3/TRBV12-4
clone size: few

CDR3 protein: CASRLHGQGATEAFF
CDR3 DNA: TGTGCCAGCAGACTTCATGGACAGGGGGCTACTGAAGCTTTCTTT
D gene: TRBD1
J gene: TRBJ1-1
V gene: TRBV3-1
clone size: NA

CDR3 protein: CASSFYSEKLFF
CDR3 DNA: TGTGCCAGCAGCTTTTACAGTGAAAAACTGTTTTTT
D gene: NA
J gene: TRBJ1-4
V gene: TRBV7-2
clone size: NA

CDR3 protein: CASSELRETEAFF
CDR3 DNA: TGCGCCAGCAGTGAATTACGGGAGACTGAAGCTTTCTTT
D gene: NA
J gene: TRBJ1-1
V gene: TRBV10-2
clone size: NA

CDR3 protein: CSAQRTGGLSYEQYF
CDR3 DNA: TGCAGTGCCCAAAGGACAGGGGGCCTGTCCTACGAGCAGTACTTC
D gene: TRBD1
J gene: TRBJ2-7
V gene: TRBV20-1
clone size: NA

CDR3 protein: CASSQVASPPNEQFF
CDR3 DNA: TGTGCCAGCAGCCAAGTAGCTAGTCCCCCCAATGAGCAGTTCTTC
D gene: NA
J gene: TRBJ2-1
V gene: TRBV3-1
clone size: few

CDR3 protein: CAISQALWNEQFF
CDR3 DNA: TGTGCCATCAGTCAGGCCCTTTGGAATGAGCAGTTCTTC
D gene: NA
J gene: TRBJ2-1
V gene: TRBV10-3
clone size: NA

CDR3 protein: CASSLGGDMADTQYF
CDR3 DNA: TGTGCCAGCAGCTTAGGAGGAGATATGGCGGATACGCAGTATTTT
D gene: NA
J gene: TRBJ2-3
V gene: TRBV7-2
clone size: NA

CDR3 protein: CSATKRPDFTDTQYF
CDR3 DNA: TGCAGTGCAACCAAGCGGCCCGACTTCACAGATACGCAGTATTTT
D gene: NA
J gene: TRBJ2-3
V gene: TRBV20-1
clone size: NA

CDR3 protein: CASSVPGLHTDTQYF
CDR3 DNA: TGTGCCAGCAGCGTGCCGGGACTCCATACAGATACGCAGTATTTT
D gene: NA
J gene: TRBJ2-3
V gene: TRBV5-4
clone size: NA

CDR3 protein: CASSLSGGPFYEQYF
CDR3 DNA: TGTGCCAGCAGTTTATCGGGGGGACCCTTCTACGAGCAGTACTTC
D gene: NA
J gene: TRBJ2-7
V gene: TRBV27
clone size: few

CDR3 protein: CSARGATGFFEQFF
CDR3 DNA: TGCAGTGCTAGAGGCGCGACAGGTTTTTTCGAGCAGTTCTTC
D gene: NA
J gene: TRBJ2-1
V gene: TRBV20-1
clone size: NA

CDR3 protein: CASSLLAGEYQETQYF
CDR3 DNA: TGTGCCAGCAGCTTACTAGCGGGGGAGTACCAAGAGACCCAGTACTTC
D gene: TRBD2
J gene: TRBJ2-5
V gene: TRBV9
clone size: NA

CDR3 protein: CASSYYLAGSYEQYF
CDR3 DNA: TGTGCCAGCAGTTACTACCTAGCGGGCTCCTACGAGCAGTACTTC
D gene: TRBD2
J gene: TRBJ2-7
V gene: TRBV6-5
clone size: many

CDR3 protein: CSARDLRGGPNEQYF
CDR3 DNA: TGCAGTGCTAGAGATCTGCGGGGGGGACCCAATGAGCAGTACTTC
D gene: TRBD2
J gene: TRBJ2-7
V gene: TRBV20-1
clone size: NA

CDR3 protein: CSARVPDRQYF
CDR3 DNA: TGCAGTGCTAGAGTTCCGGACCGGCAGTATTTT
D gene: NA
J gene: TRBJ2-3
V gene: TRBV20-1
clone size: few

CDR3 protein: CASSPGTDNRGYTF
CDR3 DNA: TGTGCCAGCAGCCCTGGGACGGACAACCGGGGCTACACCTTC
D gene: NA
J gene: TRBJ1-2
V gene: TRBV28
clone size: NA

CDR3 protein: CAWSVGYSGSTEAFF
CDR3 DNA: TGTGCCTGGAGTGTTGGCTACAGCGGGTCCACTGAAGCTTTCTTT
D gene: NA
J gene: TRBJ1-1
V gene: TRBV30
clone size: few